This TCR beta chain came from a study of beta chain features in type 1 diabetes. Overall study results and limits: TCRB CDR3s were moderately but significantly shorter in Type 1 diabetes patients in all four CD4+ subsets. A possible short-template PCR bias applies equally to patients and controls.

All of the isolated RNA was reverse transcribed, so expressed TCRB transcripts were sequenced. Several million reads on average were seen across naive, central memory and regulatory T cell samples. The data were produced by immunoSEQ multiplex PCR, yet TCRdb's version contains in-frame clones alone and is incomplete. Of 250,000 to 350,000 clones listed, roughly an eighth are singletons. Germline CDR1 reads SGHTA; CDR2 reads FQGNSA. The V and J ends lost 1 base and 4 bases respectively, with 14 bases between them. There are 15 residues in the CDR3. There are a few counts of this clone. The antigen is unknown.

Sample: naive CD4+ T cells from blood. V gene TRBV7-2 combines with J gene TRBJ2-7; no reliable D call. The source is a young man with type 1 diabetes. The CDR3 sequence: CASSLGPTTPYEQYF. Written as DNA, the CDR3 is TGTGCCAGCAGCTTAGGCCCGACAACCCCGTACGAGCAGTACTTC.